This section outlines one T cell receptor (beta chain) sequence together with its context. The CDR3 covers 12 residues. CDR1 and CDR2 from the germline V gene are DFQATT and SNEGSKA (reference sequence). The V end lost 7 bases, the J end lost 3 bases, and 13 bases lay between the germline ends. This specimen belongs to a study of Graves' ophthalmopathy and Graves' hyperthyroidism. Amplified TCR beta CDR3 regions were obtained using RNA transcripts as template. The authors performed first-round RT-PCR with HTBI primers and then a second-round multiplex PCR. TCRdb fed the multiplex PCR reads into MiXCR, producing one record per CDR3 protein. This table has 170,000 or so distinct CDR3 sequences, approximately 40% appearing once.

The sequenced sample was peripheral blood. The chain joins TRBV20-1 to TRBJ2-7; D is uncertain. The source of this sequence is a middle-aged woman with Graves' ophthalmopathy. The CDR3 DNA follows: TGCAGTGGGCGAGCTTTCGGCTACGAGCAGTACTTC. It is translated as CSGRAFGYEQYF.